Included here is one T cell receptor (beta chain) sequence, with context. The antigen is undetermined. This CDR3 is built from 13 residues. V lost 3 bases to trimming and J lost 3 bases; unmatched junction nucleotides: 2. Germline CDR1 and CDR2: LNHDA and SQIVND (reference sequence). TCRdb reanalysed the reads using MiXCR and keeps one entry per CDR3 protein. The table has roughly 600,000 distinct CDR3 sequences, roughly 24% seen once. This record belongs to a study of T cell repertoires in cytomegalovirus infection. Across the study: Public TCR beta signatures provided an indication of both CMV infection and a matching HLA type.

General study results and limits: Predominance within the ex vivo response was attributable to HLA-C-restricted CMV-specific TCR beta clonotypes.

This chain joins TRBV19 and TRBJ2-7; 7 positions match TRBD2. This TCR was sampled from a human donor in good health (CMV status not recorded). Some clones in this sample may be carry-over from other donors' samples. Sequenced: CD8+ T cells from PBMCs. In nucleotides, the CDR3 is TGTGCCAGTAGTATCGGCGGGGGCTACGAGCAGTACGTC. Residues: CASSIGGGYEQYV.